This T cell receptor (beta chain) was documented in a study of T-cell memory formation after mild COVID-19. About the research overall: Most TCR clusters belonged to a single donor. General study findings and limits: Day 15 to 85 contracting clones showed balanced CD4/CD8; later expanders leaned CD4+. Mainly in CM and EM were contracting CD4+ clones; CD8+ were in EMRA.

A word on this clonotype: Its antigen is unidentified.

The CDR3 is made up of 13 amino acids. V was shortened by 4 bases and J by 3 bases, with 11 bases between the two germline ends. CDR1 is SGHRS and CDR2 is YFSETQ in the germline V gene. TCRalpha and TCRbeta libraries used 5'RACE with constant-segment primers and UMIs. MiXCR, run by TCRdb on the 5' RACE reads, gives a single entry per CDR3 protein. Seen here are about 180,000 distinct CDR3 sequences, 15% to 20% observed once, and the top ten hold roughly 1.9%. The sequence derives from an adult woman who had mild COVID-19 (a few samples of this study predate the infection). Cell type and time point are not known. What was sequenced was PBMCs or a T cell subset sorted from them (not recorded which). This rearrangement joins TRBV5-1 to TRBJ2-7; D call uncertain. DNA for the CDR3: TGCGCCAGCAGCCCTGACAACAACTACGAGCAGTACTTC. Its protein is CASSPDNNYEQYF. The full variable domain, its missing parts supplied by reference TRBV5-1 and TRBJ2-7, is KAGVTQTPRYLIKTRGQQVTLSCSPISGHRSVSWYQQTPGQGLQFLFEYFSETQRNKGNFPGRFSGRQFSNSRSEMNVSTLELGDSALYLCASSPDNNYEQYFGPGTRLTVT.